This T cell receptor beta chain was obtained from a study of control samples from healthy donors and cancer patients. Data came from immunoSEQ multiplex PCR; TCRdb stores just in-frame clones and leaves some out. The data contain some 410,000 clones, about 93% of them seen just once; the ten biggest clones take up 5% to 8%. The CDR3 has 14 residues. Trimming cost V 3 bases and J 5 bases, with 13 bases left between them. Looked up from germline, CDR1 is ENHRY and CDR2 is SYGVKD. The chain couples TRBV10-3 to TRBJ2-5; D is unclear. The sequencing input was PBMCs. The sequence derives from a man aged 40-55 years with head and neck cancer. The CDR3, as DNA: TGTGCCATCAGTGATGGCAGGAGTGATGAGACCCAGTACTTC. Encoded protein: CAISDGRSDETQYF.